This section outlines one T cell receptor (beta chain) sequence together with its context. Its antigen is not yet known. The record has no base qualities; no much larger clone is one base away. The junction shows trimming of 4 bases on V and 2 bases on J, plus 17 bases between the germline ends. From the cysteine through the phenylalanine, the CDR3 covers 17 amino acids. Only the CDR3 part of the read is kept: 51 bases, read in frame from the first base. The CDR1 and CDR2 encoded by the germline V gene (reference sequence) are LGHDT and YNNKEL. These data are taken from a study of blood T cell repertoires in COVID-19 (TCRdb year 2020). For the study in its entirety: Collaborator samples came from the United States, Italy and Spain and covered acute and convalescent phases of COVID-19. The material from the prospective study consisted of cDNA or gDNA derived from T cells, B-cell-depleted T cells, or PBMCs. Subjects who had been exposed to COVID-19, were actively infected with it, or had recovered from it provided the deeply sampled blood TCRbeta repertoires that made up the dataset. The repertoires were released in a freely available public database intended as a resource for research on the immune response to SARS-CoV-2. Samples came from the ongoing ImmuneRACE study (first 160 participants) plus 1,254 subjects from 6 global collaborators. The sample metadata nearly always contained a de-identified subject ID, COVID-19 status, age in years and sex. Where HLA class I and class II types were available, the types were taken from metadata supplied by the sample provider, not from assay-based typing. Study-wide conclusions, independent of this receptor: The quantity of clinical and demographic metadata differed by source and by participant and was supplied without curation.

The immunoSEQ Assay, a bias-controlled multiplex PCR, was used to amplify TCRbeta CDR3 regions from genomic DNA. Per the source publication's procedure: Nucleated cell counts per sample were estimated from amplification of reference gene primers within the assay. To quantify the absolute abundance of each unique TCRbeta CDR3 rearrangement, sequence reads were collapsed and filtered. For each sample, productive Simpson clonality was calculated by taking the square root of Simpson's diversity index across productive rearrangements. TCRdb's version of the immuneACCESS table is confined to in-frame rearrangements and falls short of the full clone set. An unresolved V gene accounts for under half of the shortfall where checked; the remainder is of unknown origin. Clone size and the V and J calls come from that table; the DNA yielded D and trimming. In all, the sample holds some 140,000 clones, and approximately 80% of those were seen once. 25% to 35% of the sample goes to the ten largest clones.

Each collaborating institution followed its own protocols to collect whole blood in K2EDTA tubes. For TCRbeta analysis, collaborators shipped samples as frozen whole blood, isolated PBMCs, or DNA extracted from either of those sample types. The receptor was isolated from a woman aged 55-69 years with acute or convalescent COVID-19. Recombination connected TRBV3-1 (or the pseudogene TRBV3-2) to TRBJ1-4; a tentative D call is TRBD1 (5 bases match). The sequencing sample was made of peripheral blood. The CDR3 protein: CASSPSHPRATNEKLFF. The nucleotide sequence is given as TGTGCCAGCAGCCCGTCACACCCCAGGGCGACTAATGAAAAACTGTTTTTT.